This T cell receptor (beta chain) was sequenced in a study of T-cell memory formation after mild COVID-19. Study information: There were largely donor-specific TCR clusters. General study findings and limits: Memory from before infection featured some responding clones, which suggests cross-reactive memory joined. Contracting clones from day 15 to 85 had balanced CD4/CD8; later expanders favoured CD4+. CM and EM subsets held most contracting CD4+ clones; EMRA held CD8+ ones.

TCRdb fed the 5' RACE reads into MiXCR, producing one record per CDR3 protein. The sample has 450,000 or so distinct CDR3 sequences, 20% to 30% seen once. The V end was cut by 0 bases, the J end by 5 bases, with 22 bases between. Germline values: CDR1 DFQATT, CDR2 SNEGSKA (reference sequence). This CDR3 has 17 amino acids. This clonotype appeared a few times. What it binds is unknown. The sequence came from an adult woman who had mild COVID-19 (a few samples of this study predate the infection). Cell type and time point are not known. This chain joins TRBV20-1 and TRBJ2-5; D is possibly TRBD2 (6 bases). Sequencing used PBMCs or a T cell subset sorted from them (not recorded which). CDR3: CSARDDSSLGGDETQYF. CDR3 in DNA: TGCAGTGCTAGAGATGATTCGAGCCTCGGGGGAGACGAGACCCAGTACTTC.